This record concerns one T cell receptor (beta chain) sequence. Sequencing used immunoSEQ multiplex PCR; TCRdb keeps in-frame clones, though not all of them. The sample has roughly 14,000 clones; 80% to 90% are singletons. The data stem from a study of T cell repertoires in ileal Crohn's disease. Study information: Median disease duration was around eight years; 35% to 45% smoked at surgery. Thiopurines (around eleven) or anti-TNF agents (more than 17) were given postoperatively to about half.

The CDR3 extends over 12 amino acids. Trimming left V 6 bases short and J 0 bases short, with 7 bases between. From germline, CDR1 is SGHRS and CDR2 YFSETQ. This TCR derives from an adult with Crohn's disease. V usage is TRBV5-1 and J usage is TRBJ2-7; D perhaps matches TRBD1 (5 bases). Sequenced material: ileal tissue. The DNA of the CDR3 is TGCGCCAGCAAGGACAACTCCTACGAGCAGTACTTC. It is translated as CASKDNSYEQYF. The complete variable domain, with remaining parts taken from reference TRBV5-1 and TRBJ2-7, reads KAGVTQTPRYLIKTRGQQVTLSCSPISGHRSVSWYQQTPGQGLQFLFEYFSETQRNKGNFPGRFSGRQFSNSRSEMNVSTLELGDSALYLCASKDNSYEQYFGPGTRLTVT.